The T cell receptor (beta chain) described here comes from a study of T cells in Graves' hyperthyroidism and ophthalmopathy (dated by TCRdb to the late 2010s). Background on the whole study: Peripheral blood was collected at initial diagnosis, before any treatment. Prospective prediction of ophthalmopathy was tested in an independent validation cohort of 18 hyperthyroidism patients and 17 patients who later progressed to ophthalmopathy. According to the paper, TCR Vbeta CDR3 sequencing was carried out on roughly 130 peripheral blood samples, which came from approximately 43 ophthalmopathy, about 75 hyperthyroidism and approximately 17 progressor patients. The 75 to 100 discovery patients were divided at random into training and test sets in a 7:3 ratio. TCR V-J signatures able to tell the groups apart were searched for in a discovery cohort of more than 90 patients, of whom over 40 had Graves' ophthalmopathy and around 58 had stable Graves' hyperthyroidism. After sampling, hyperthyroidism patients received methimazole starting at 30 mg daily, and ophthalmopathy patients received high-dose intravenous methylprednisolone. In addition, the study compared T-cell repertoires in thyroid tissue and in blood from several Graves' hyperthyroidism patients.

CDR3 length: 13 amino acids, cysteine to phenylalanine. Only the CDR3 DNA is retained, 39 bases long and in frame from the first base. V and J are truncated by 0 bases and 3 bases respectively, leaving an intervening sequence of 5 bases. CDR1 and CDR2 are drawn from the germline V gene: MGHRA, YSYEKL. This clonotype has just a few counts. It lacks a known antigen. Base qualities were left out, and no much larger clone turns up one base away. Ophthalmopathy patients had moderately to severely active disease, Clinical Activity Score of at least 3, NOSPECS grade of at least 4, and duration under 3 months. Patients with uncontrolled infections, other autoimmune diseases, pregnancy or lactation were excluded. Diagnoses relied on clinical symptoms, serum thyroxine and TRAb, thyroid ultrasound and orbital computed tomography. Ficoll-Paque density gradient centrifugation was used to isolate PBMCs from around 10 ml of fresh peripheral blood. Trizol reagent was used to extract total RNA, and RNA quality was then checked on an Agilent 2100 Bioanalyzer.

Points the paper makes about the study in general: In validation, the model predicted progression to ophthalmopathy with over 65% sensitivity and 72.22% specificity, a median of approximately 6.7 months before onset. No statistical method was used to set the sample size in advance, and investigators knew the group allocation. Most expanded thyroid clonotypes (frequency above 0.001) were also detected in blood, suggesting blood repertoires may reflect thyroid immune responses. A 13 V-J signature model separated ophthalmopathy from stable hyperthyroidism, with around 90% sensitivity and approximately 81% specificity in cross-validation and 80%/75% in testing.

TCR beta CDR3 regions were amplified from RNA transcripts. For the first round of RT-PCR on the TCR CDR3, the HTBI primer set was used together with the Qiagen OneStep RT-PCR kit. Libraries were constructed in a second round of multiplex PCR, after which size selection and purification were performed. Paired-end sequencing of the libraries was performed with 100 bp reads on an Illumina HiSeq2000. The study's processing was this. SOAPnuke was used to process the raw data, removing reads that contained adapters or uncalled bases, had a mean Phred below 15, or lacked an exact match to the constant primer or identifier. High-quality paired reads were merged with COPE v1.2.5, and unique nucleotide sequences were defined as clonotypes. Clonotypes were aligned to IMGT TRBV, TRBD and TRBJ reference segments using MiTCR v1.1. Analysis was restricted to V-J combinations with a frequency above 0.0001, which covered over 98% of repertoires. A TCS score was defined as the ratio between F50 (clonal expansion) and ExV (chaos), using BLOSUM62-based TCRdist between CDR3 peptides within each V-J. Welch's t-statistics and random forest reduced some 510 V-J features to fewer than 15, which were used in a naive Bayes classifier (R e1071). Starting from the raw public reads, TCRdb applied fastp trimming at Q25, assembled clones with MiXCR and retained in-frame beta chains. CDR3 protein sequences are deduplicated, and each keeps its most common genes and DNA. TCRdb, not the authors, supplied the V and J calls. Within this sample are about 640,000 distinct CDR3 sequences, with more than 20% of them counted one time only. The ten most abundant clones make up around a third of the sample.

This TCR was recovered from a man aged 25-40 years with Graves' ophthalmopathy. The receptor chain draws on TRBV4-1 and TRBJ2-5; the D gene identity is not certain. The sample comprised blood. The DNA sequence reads TGCGCCAGCAGCCAAGATCCCGAAGAGACCCAGTACTTC. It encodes CASSQDPEETQYF.